The 25 T cell receptor beta chains below come from one sample, sequenced in a study of Ad26.COV2.S vaccination and SARS-CoV-2 variants. Assay: immunoSEQ multiplex PCR; the TCRdb copy retains only in-frame clones and omits some. The sample carries 350,000 to 450,000 clones, approximately 92% recorded once. Treatment meaning: roughly 18 received Ad26.COV2.S at low or high dose, single or two shots; 5 received placebo; per-sample allocation not given. The investigators took samples on day 63 after the first vaccine or placebo injection. Sequenced here: peripheral blood, sampled in a trial of Ad26.COV2.S vaccine versus placebo. The receptor set was obtained from a person aged 18-60 years who received the Ad26.COV2.S COVID-19 vaccine or a placebo.

The genes are TRBV4-3 and TRBJ1-1; 9 bases are a match to TRBD1. With V trimmed by 0 bases and J by 5 bases, 10 bases remained unmatched. Germline V gene sequence: CDR1 LGHNA, CDR2 YSLEER. The CDR3 covers 17 residues. Here the CDR3 reads CASSQDGTGRMWTEAFF. The CDR3 bases are TGCGCCAGCAGCCAAGACGGGACAGGGAGAATGTGGACTGAAGCTTTCTTT.

The rearrangement joins TRBV3-1 (or the pseudogene TRBV3-2) to TRBJ2-7; a weak D match, TRBD1 (5 bases). Germline V gives CDR1 LGHDT, CDR2 YNNKEL (reference sequence). The CDR3 runs to 15 residues. V shed 4 bases and J shed 0 bases, with 13 bases lying between them. Here the CDR3 reads CASSPSRVSSYEQYF. The CDR3 bases are TGTGCCAGCAGCCCCTCCAGGGTGAGCTCCTACGAGCAGTACTTC.

The chain recombines TRBV18 with TRBJ2-7; tentatively, D is TRBD1 (7 bases). CDR3 length: 15 residues. The V end lost 6 bases, the J end lost 0 bases, and 15 bases lay between the germline ends. Germline V gives CDR1 KGHSH, CDR2 LQKENI. This CDR3 is CASSPWRDSSYEQYF. DNA of the CDR3: TGTGCCAGCTCCCCATGGAGGGACAGCTCCTACGAGCAGTACTTC. The variable domain in full, with the rest retrieved from reference TRBV18 and TRBJ2-7, is NAGVMQNPRHLVRRRGQEARLRCSPMKGHSHVYWYRQLPEEGLKFMVYLQKENIIDESGMPKERFSAEFPKEGPSILRIQQVVRGDSAAYFCASSPWRDSSYEQYFGPGTRLTVT.

The V gene is TRBV6-5, the J gene TRBJ2-5; D remains ambiguous. CDR3 size: 13 residues. V lost 6 bases and J lost 4, with 12 bases in between. Germline V lookup: CDR1 MNHEY, CDR2 SVGAGI. The CDR3 DNA follows: TGTGCCAGCAGACATACCGACCGAGAGACCCAGTACTTC. It is translated as CASRHTDRETQYF.

This rearrangement joins TRBV7-9 to TRBJ2-3; 7 nucleotides match TRBD2. The CDR3 is 16 residues long. V dropped 5 bases and J dropped 1; count of bases not matched to a gene: 9. Germline values: CDR1 SEHNR, CDR2 FQNEAQ (reference sequence). In DNA, the CDR3 is TGTGCCAGCAGCCTCATCTCCCTAGCGGGCACAGATACGCAGTATTTT. This translates into CASSLISLAGTDTQYF.

In regard to this clone: Other nucleotide sequences in the sample specify the same CDR3. The rearrangement links TRBV5-4 to TRBJ2-3, with TRBD2 identical over 7 bases. Germline lookup yields CDR1 SGHNT and CDR2 YYREEE (reference sequence). The CDR3 loop spans 15 amino acids. Trimming took 2 bases from V and 3 from J; bases not matched to a gene: 6. Here the CDR3 reads CASSLKRGDTDTQYF. DNA for the CDR3: TGTGCCAGCAGCTTAAAACGGGGGGATACAGATACGCAGTATTTT.

This chain links TRBV18 with TRBJ2-3; D not certain. Per the germline V gene, CDR1 is KGHSH and CDR2 is LQKENI. The ends were cut back, 6 bases at V and 0 bases at J, with 13 bases in the middle. The CDR3 runs to 15 residues. DNA of the CDR3: TGTGCCAGCTCCCTCACCACAGCGAGCACAGATACGCAGTATTTT. As protein: CASSLTTASTDTQYF.

V usage is TRBV4-1 and J usage is TRBJ2-3; no definite D call. Germline CDR1 and CDR2: MGHRA and YSYEKL. Deletions cut 2 bases from V and 0 bases from J, with 0 bases between. This CDR3 is built from 12 residues. CDR3 residues: CASSQSTDTQYF. For the CDR3, the DNA is TGCGCCAGCAGCCAAAGCACAGATACGCAGTATTTT.

The rearrangement joins TRBV9 to TRBJ1-2; D is unresolved. The germline V gene encodes CDR1 SGDLS and CDR2 YYNGEE. The CDR3 is 12 amino acids. V dropped 0 bases and J dropped 7 bases, with 7 bases sitting between them. CDR3 amino acids: CASSVGGFGYTF. CDR3 DNA: TGTGCCAGCAGCGTAGGAGGGTTTGGCTACACCTTC.

V gene TRBV5-5 combines with J gene TRBJ1-5, with 11 bases that match TRBD1. With 0 bases clipped from V and 2 bases from J, the junction kept 1 base outside the gene matches. Germline assignment: CDR1 SGHKS and CDR2 YYEKEE (reference sequence). The CDR3 covers 16 residues. CDR3 loop: CASSLAGQGGNQPQHF. The CDR3 nucleotides are TGTGCCAGCAGCTTGGCGGGACAGGGGGGCAATCAGCCCCAGCATTTT.

The rearrangement uses TRBV13 and TRBJ2-2, with D uncertain. Trimming pared 5 bases from V and 3 bases from J, leaving 22 bases between. The germline gives CDR1 PRHDT, CDR2 FYEKMQ (reference sequence). This CDR3 has 18 amino acids. The CDR3 bases are TGTGCCAGCAGCCCATTGGATGGCGGACCTCCCGACACCGGGGAGCTGTTTTTT. Translating gives CASSPLDGGPPDTGELFF.

This chain uses TRBV6-5 with TRBJ1-3, with D uncertain. This CDR3 has 13 residues. The V gene's germline CDR1 is MNHEY and CDR2 SVGAGI. Between the trimmed V and J ends, which lost 6 bases and 2 bases, there was a span of 8 bases. The CDR3 nucleotides are TGTGCCAGCAGGGCAAGCACTGGAAACACCATATATTTT. This encodes CASRASTGNTIYF.

This chain uses TRBV3-1 (or the pseudogene TRBV3-2) with TRBJ2-7, with TRBD2 matching 8 bases. V lost 1 base to trimming and J lost 5 bases; unmatched junction nucleotides: 4. Germline CDR1 and CDR2: LGHDT and YNNKEL (reference sequence). The CDR3 sequence is 14 residues long. The CDR3 loop is CASSQVLGLDEQYF. CDR3 sequence (DNA): TGTGCCAGCAGCCAAGTACTGGGACTAGACGAGCAGTACTTC.

This chain links TRBV3-1 (or the pseudogene TRBV3-2) with TRBJ2-7, with a possible D match to TRBD2 (5 bases). V was pared by 1 base and J by 3 bases, with 10 bases between. The CDR3 covers 14 residues. From germline, CDR1 is LGHDT and CDR2 YNNKEL (reference sequence). As DNA, the CDR3 is TGTGCCAGCAGCCAAGTTGGTGGGAGCTACGAGCAGTACTTC. Translated: CASSQVGGSYEQYF.

V usage is TRBV28 and J usage is TRBJ2-6, with D possibly matching TRBD1 (6 bases). Germline CDR1 and CDR2: MDHEN and SYDVKM. V was cut by 6 bases and J by 2 bases, with 14 bases left in between. This CDR3 contains 16 residues. In DNA form, the CDR3 reads TGTGCCAGCAGACAAGTTAGACAGGCTGGGGCCAACGTCCTGACTTTC. This gives the protein CASRQVRQAGANVLTF.

On this clone: One junction end does not reproduce the germline sequence, and a read error may be involved. The CDR3 nucleotides are TGTGCCACCAGTTATTTCCTAGACGGATTAAAACCCCTCTATGGCTACACCTTC. Translated: CATSYFLDGLKPLYGYTF. The chain carries TRBV24-1 and TRBJ1-2; D is undetermined. The germline CDR1 and CDR2 sequences are KGHDR and SFDVKD. The CDR3 is 18 amino acids.

This chain uses TRBV5-1 with TRBJ2-7, with TRBD1 matching 10 bases. This CDR3 contains 14 residues. Germline CDR1 is SGHRS and CDR2 is YFSETQ. Germline trimming cut 1 base from V and 4 bases from J; bases unmatched to any gene: 2. DNA of the CDR3: TGCGCCAGCAGCTTGCAGGACAGGGGGTACGAGCAGTACTTC. As protein: CASSLQDRGYEQYF.

The J gene is TRBJ2-4, the V gene TRBV19; D is possibly TRBD2 (6 bases). The CDR3 is 16 amino acids. V lost 2 bases and J lost 6, with 17 bases in between. Germline values: CDR1 LNHDA, CDR2 SQIVND (reference sequence). In nucleotides, the CDR3 is TGTGCCAGTAGTATAATCCCCCGCGGGGATAGAAACATTCAGTACTTC. Residues: CASSIIPRGDRNIQYF.

This chain connects TRBV12-3 or TRBV12-4 to TRBJ2-5; the D is unclear. The CDR3 is made up of 12 amino acids. The ends were cut back, 2 bases at V and 5 bases at J, with 6 bases in the middle. The CDR3 DNA follows: TGTGCCAGCAGTTTATGGGGTGAGACCCAGTACTTC. It codes for CASSLWGETQYF.

The chain couples TRBV5-1 to TRBJ2-1; a possible D gene is TRBD1 (6 bases). The ends were cut back, 4 bases at V and 4 bases at J, with 18 bases in the middle. The CDR3 is 16 amino acids. In germline, CDR1 is SGHRS, CDR2 YFSETQ. CDR3 in amino acids: CASSPLMGRGYNEQFF. The CDR3 DNA is TGCGCCAGCAGCCCCCTGATGGGCAGGGGATACAATGAGCAGTTCTTC.

CDR3 protein: CASSPAPNAGELFF. CDR3 DNA: TGTGCCAGCAGCCCAGCCCCCAATGCCGGGGAGCTGTTTTTT. V is TRBV11-2 and J is TRBJ2-2; D unresolved. CDR3 length: 14 amino acids. V lost 5 bases to trimming and J lost 6 bases, with 13 bases between them. Germline assignment: CDR1 SGHAT and CDR2 FQNNGV.

This chain connects TRBV3-1 (or the pseudogene TRBV3-2) to TRBJ1-1; perhaps TRBD1 as D (5 bases). Per the germline V gene, CDR1 is LGHDT and CDR2 is YNNKEL (reference sequence). The CDR3 totals 16 residues. Trimming stripped 3 bases from V and 6 bases from J, with 20 bases between. The chain's CDR3 is CASSQDAVGAYAEAFF. CDR3 nucleotides: TGTGCCAGCAGCCAGGACGCCGTAGGGGCTTACGCTGAAGCTTTCTTT.

This sequence joins TRBV4-3 and TRBJ2-7; D not certain. From germline, CDR1 is LGHNA and CDR2 YSLEER. Trimming stripped 0 bases from V and 2 bases from J, with 11 bases between. This CDR3 has 15 residues. The CDR3, as DNA: TGCGCCAGCAGCCAAGATTATCACAGTCCCTACGAGCAGTACTTC. This encodes CASSQDYHSPYEQYF.

This sequence joins TRBV4-3 and TRBJ2-7; possibly TRBD2 for D (7 bases). CDR3 length: 15 residues. Germline values: CDR1 LGHNA, CDR2 YSLEER. V lost 1 base and J lost 9, with 19 bases in between. The CDR3 sequence is CASSQATGHSGPQYF. CDR3 nucleotides: TGCGCCAGCAGCCAAGCTACAGGGCATAGCGGGCCGCAGTACTTC.

The DNA of the CDR3 is TGTGCCAGCAGCTTGGCTAGCGGATCCGATACGCAGTATTTT. It specifies CASSLASGSDTQYF. This chain uses TRBV5-6 with TRBJ2-3; 7 bases are a match to TRBD2. This CDR3 region has 14 residues. V lost 0 bases and J lost 6; bases outside the gene matches: 4. CDR1 is SGHDT, CDR2 YYEEEE, per germline.